A selection of T cell receptor beta chains follows, all from one sample in a study of graft-versus-host responses after intestinal transplantation. No antigens are known for them. TCRdb's table, derived via immunoSEQ multiplex PCR, lists solely in-frame clones and lacks some. The table includes around 100,000 clones, approximately 84% detected once. This material consisted of unstimulated CD4+ T cells sorted from spleen or lymph node cells, taken before intestinal transplant. Receptors originate from a human donor who received an intestinal transplant. Both conserved end residues are part of each CDR3. The order of the fields is D gene, J gene, V gene, clone size, CDR3 protein, CDR3 DNA. The D gene is left open where the match is weak. A row's size may be missing; if present it is once, few, many or a size class.

d_call: NA; j_call: TRBJ2-6; v_call: TRBV4-1; clone_size: NA; cdr3_aa: CASSPVIRVSGANVLTF; cdr3_nt: TGCGCCAGCAGCCCCGTCATCAGGGTCTCTGGGGCCAACGTCCTGACTTTC
d_call: NA; j_call: TRBJ2-3; v_call: TRBV9; clone_size: NA; cdr3_aa: CASSVVGRSSTDTQYF; cdr3_nt: TGTGCCAGCAGCGTAGTGGGACGTTCGAGCACAGATACGCAGTATTTT
d_call: TRBD1; j_call: TRBJ2-3; v_call: TRBV7-9; clone_size: NA; cdr3_aa: CASSTRTGKTITDTQYF; cdr3_nt: TGTGCCAGCAGCACTCGGACAGGGAAAACTATAACAGATACGCAGTATTTT
d_call: NA; j_call: TRBJ2-3; v_call: TRBV10-3; clone_size: NA; cdr3_aa: CAIGLGILANTDTQYF; cdr3_nt: TGTGCCATCGGCTTGGGGATTCTAGCAAACACAGATACGCAGTATTTT
d_call: TRBD2; j_call: TRBJ2-7; v_call: TRBV30; clone_size: NA; cdr3_aa: CAWSVGRTSGILAEQYF; cdr3_nt: TGTGCCTGGAGTGTAGGTAGGACTAGCGGGATCTTAGCTGAGCAGTACTTC
d_call: NA; j_call: TRBJ1-6; v_call: TRBV30; clone_size: NA; cdr3_aa: CASRQNSPLHF; cdr3_nt: TGTGCCTCCCGACAGAATTCACCCCTCCACTTT
d_call: TRBD1; j_call: TRBJ1-2; v_call: TRBV7-9; clone_size: NA; cdr3_aa: CATMNRGGYTF; cdr3_nt: TGTGCCACCATGAACAGGGGTGGCTACACCTTC
d_call: TRBD2; j_call: TRBJ2-7; v_call: TRBV6-5; clone_size: NA; cdr3_aa: CASSYSSAGETYEQYF; cdr3_nt: TGTGCCAGCAGTTACTCGTCCGCGGGAGAGACCTACGAGCAGTACTTC
d_call: TRBD1; j_call: TRBJ1-2; v_call: TRBV11-2; clone_size: NA; cdr3_aa: CASSLKDRVNGYTF; cdr3_nt: TGTGCCAGCAGCTTAAAGGACAGGGTTAATGGCTACACCTTC
d_call: NA; j_call: TRBJ2-1; v_call: TRBV7-2; clone_size: NA; cdr3_aa: CASSLIGGKDEQFF; cdr3_nt: TGTGCCAGCAGCTTGATCGGCGGGAAAGATGAGCAGTTCTTC
d_call: NA; j_call: TRBJ2-5; v_call: TRBV7-2; clone_size: once; cdr3_aa: CASSTAGAWETQYF; cdr3_nt: TGTGCCAGCAGCACCGCGGGGGCGTGGGAGACCCAGTACTTC
d_call: TRBD1; j_call: TRBJ2-7; v_call: TRBV7-3; clone_size: once; cdr3_aa: CASSPGVGQGEYEQYF; cdr3_nt: TGTGCCAGCAGCCCAGGGGTGGGACAGGGGGAATACGAGCAGTACTTC
d_call: NA; j_call: TRBJ1-2; v_call: TRBV11-2; clone_size: NA; cdr3_aa: CASTPRARGLYGYTF; cdr3_nt: TGTGCCAGCACCCCTCGGGCGCGCGGACTATATGGCTACACCTTC
d_call: NA; j_call: TRBJ1-2; v_call: TRBV28; clone_size: NA; cdr3_aa: CASSSAGTGRKTF; cdr3_nt: TGTGCCAGCAGTTCTGCCGGTACAGGCCGTAAGACCTTC
d_call: TRBD2; j_call: TRBJ2-3; v_call: TRBV6-1; clone_size: NA; cdr3_aa: CASSETLLAGGTDTQYF; cdr3_nt: TGTGCCAGCAGTGAAACTCTATTAGCGGGAGGCACAGATACGCAGTATTTT
d_call: NA; j_call: TRBJ2-7; v_call: TRBV15; clone_size: once; cdr3_aa: CATSRDLARYYEQYF; cdr3_nt: TGTGCCACCAGCAGAGATTTAGCGAGATATTACGAGCAGTACTTC
d_call: NA; j_call: TRBJ1-4; v_call: TRBV19; clone_size: NA; cdr3_aa: CASSLIWVRSNEKLFF; cdr3_nt: TGTGCCAGTAGCCTGATATGGGTCAGAAGCAATGAAAAACTGTTTTTT
d_call: TRBD1; j_call: TRBJ1-6; v_call: TRBV2; clone_size: NA; cdr3_aa: CASSERQGAASPLHF; cdr3_nt: TGTGCCAGCAGCGAAAGACAGGGGGCAGCTTCACCCCTCCACTTT
d_call: NA; j_call: TRBJ2-4; v_call: TRBV25-1; clone_size: NA; cdr3_aa: CASNGTGLCSSSKNIQYF; cdr3_nt: TGTGCCAGCAACGGGACGGGACTTTGCAGTTCATCCAAAAACATTCAGTACTTC
d_call: TRBD2; j_call: TRBJ2-1; v_call: TRBV28; clone_size: NA; cdr3_aa: CASSVSGGAYNEQFF; cdr3_nt: TGTGCCAGCAGCGTTAGCGGGGGGGCCTACAATGAGCAGTTCTTC
d_call: NA; j_call: TRBJ1-2; v_call: TRBV4-1; clone_size: NA; cdr3_aa: CASSLSPTGVVFGYTF; cdr3_nt: TGCGCCAGCAGCCTCTCACCCACCGGGGTTGTTTTTGGCTACACCTTC
d_call: TRBD1; j_call: TRBJ1-1; v_call: TRBV28; clone_size: NA; cdr3_aa: CASGSGTANTEAFF; cdr3_nt: TGTGCCAGCGGATCCGGGACAGCGAACACTGAAGCTTTCTTT
d_call: NA; j_call: TRBJ2-1; v_call: TRBV9; clone_size: few; cdr3_aa: CASAFFDNEQFF; cdr3_nt: TGTGCCAGCGCCTTCTTCGACAATGAGCAGTTCTTC
d_call: TRBD2; j_call: TRBJ2-1; v_call: TRBV6-1; clone_size: NA; cdr3_aa: CASSDRVAGGPDEQFF; cdr3_nt: TGTGCCAGCAGTGATCGAGTAGCGGGAGGGCCGGATGAGCAGTTCTTC
d_call: TRBD2; j_call: TRBJ2-1; v_call: TRBV4-2; clone_size: NA; cdr3_aa: CASSQDQTSAQDEQFF; cdr3_nt: TGTGCCAGCAGCCAAGATCAGACTAGCGCCCAGGATGAGCAGTTCTTC
d_call: NA; j_call: TRBJ1-1; v_call: TRBV6-1; clone_size: NA; cdr3_aa: CASTDNYRTEAFF; cdr3_nt: TGTGCCAGCACTGATAATTATCGGACTGAAGCTTTCTTT
d_call: NA; j_call: TRBJ2-7; v_call: TRBV7-9; clone_size: NA; cdr3_aa: CASSQELLSYEQYF; cdr3_nt: TGTGCCAGCAGCCAAGAACTGTTATCCTACGAGCAGTACTTC
d_call: NA; j_call: TRBJ2-5; v_call: TRBV18; clone_size: NA; cdr3_aa: CASSPQDPETQYF; cdr3_nt: TGTGCCAGCTCACCACAGGATCCGGAGACCCAGTACTTC
d_call: NA; j_call: TRBJ2-2; v_call: TRBV9; clone_size: few; cdr3_aa: CASSVATGGVGELFF; cdr3_nt: TGTGCCAGCAGCGTAGCTACAGGGGGGGTCGGGGAGCTGTTTTTT
d_call: TRBD1; j_call: TRBJ2-7; v_call: TRBV5-1; clone_size: NA; cdr3_aa: CASSLAGQGFHEQYF; cdr3_nt: TGCGCCAGCAGCTTGGCGGGACAGGGTTTTCACGAGCAGTACTTC
d_call: NA; j_call: TRBJ2-5; v_call: TRBV5-1; clone_size: NA; cdr3_aa: CASSIWTVHQETQYF; cdr3_nt: TGCGCCAGCAGCATCTGGACCGTGCATCAAGAGACCCAGTACTTC
d_call: NA; j_call: TRBJ2-7; v_call: TRBV2; clone_size: NA; cdr3_aa: CASQEVSYEQYF; cdr3_nt: TGTGCCAGCCAGGAGGTCTCCTACGAGCAGTACTTC
d_call: TRBD1; j_call: TRBJ2-7; v_call: TRBV5-1; clone_size: NA; cdr3_aa: CASSRDRGLGEQYF; cdr3_nt: TGCGCCAGCAGCCGCGACAGGGGGCTGGGAGAGCAGTACTTC
d_call: NA; j_call: TRBJ1-3; v_call: TRBV7-6; clone_size: once; cdr3_aa: CASSLARDTYSGNTIYF; cdr3_nt: TGTGCCAGCAGCTTAGCGCGGGACACATACTCTGGAAACACCATATATTTT
d_call: TRBD2; j_call: TRBJ2-7; v_call: TRBV11-2; clone_size: NA; cdr3_aa: CASSLALAAYEQYF; cdr3_nt: TGTGCCAGCAGCTTAGCTCTAGCGGCCTACGAGCAGTACTTC
d_call: TRBD2; j_call: TRBJ2-1; v_call: TRBV7-7; clone_size: NA; cdr3_aa: CASSLGRTSGYNEQFF; cdr3_nt: TGTGCCAGCAGCTTAGGCCGGACTAGCGGGTACAATGAGCAGTTCTTC
d_call: TRBD2; j_call: TRBJ2-7; v_call: TRBV5-1; clone_size: few; cdr3_aa: CASSLEPQREGYEQYF; cdr3_nt: TGCGCCAGCAGCTTGGAGCCCCAGCGGGAGGGGTACGAGCAGTACTTC
d_call: NA; j_call: TRBJ2-2; v_call: TRBV19; clone_size: NA; cdr3_aa: CASSRTDTGELFF; cdr3_nt: TGTGCCAGTTCCAGGACGGACACCGGGGAGCTGTTTTTT
d_call: NA; j_call: TRBJ1-1; v_call: TRBV11-2; clone_size: NA; cdr3_aa: CASSSMLSAFF; cdr3_nt: TGTGCCAGCAGTTCTATGTTATCGGCTTTCTTT
d_call: NA; j_call: TRBJ1-2; v_call: TRBV10-1; clone_size: NA; cdr3_aa: CASSDFRDYGYTF; cdr3_nt: TGCGCCAGCAGTGATTTCCGGGACTATGGCTACACCTTC
d_call: NA; j_call: TRBJ2-1; v_call: TRBV7-9; clone_size: NA; cdr3_aa: CASSFGPLALSTLFNEQFF; cdr3_nt: TGTGCCAGCAGCTTTGGCCCCCTGGCCCTATCCACCCTATTCAATGAGCAGTTCTTC
d_call: TRBD1; j_call: TRBJ1-3; v_call: TRBV15; clone_size: few; cdr3_aa: CATSRDLTGAGNTIYF; cdr3_nt: TGTGCCACCAGCAGAGATCTGACAGGGGCTGGAAACACCATATATTTT
d_call: TRBD2; j_call: TRBJ2-3; v_call: TRBV5-1; clone_size: NA; cdr3_aa: CASSPGLAGAPTDTQYF; cdr3_nt: TGCGCCAGCAGCCCGGGACTAGCGGGGGCGCCCACAGATACGCAGTATTTT
d_call: NA; j_call: TRBJ1-1; v_call: TRBV30; clone_size: NA; cdr3_aa: CAWSPTSSGAFF; cdr3_nt: TGTGCCTGGAGTCCAACGTCTTCCGGAGCTTTCTTT
d_call: NA; j_call: TRBJ2-5; v_call: TRBV2; clone_size: NA; cdr3_aa: CASSRKRDRPETQYF; cdr3_nt: TGTGCCAGCAGTCGCAAAAGAGACAGGCCTGAGACCCAGTACTTC
d_call: TRBD2; j_call: TRBJ2-2; v_call: TRBV9; clone_size: NA; cdr3_aa: CASSVEASGGYTGELFF; cdr3_nt: TGTGCCAGCAGCGTAGAGGCTAGCGGGGGCTACACCGGGGAGCTGTTTTTT
d_call: TRBD1; j_call: TRBJ2-5; v_call: TRBV18; clone_size: NA; cdr3_aa: CASSPRLGQGEETQYF; cdr3_nt: TGTGCCAGCTCACCACGCCTGGGACAGGGAGAAGAGACCCAGTACTTC